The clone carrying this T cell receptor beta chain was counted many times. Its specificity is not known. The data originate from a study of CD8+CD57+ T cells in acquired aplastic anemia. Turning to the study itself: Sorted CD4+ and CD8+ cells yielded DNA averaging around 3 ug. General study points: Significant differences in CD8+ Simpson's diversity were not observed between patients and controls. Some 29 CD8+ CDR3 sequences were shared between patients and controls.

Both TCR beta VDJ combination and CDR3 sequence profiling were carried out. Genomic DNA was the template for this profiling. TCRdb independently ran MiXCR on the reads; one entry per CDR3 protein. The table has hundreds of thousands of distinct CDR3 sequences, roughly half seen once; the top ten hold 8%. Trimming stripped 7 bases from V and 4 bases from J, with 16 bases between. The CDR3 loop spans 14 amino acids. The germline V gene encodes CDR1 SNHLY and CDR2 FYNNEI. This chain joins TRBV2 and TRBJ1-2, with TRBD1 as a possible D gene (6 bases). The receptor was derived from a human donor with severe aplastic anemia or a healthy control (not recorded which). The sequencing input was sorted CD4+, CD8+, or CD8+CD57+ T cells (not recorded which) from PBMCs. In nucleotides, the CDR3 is TGTGCCAGCACGCAGAAAGGACAGACCTATGGCTACACCTTC. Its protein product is CASTQKGQTYGYTF.